A selection of T cell receptor beta chains follows, all from one sample in a study of shared T cell receptors in the human thymus. TCRdb's table, derived via immunoSEQ multiplex PCR, lists solely in-frame clones and lacks some. The profile covers hundreds of thousands of clones, with approximately 90% appearing a single time and around 0.0099% taken by the ten largest. These sequences were also reported in another study, on human thymus T cells.

The sample consisted of thymocytes. These receptors all come from a boy in the first two years of life with a congenital heart defect. CDR3s include the opening cysteine and the closing phenylalanine or tryptophan. A D gene is named only where the DNA matches it firmly. Not every row has a clone size; where given, it reads once, few, many or a size class.

j_gene,v_gene,abundance,d_gene,CDR3nt,CDR3aa
TRBJ2-5,TRBV4-3,-,TRBD2,TGCGCCAGCAGCCAATTAGTGGTAGCGGGAGAGACCCAGTACTTC,CASSQLVVAGETQYF
TRBJ2-1,TRBV7-7,-,-,TGTGCTAGCAGCTCGGGAATAAACTACAATGAGCAGTTCTTC,CASSSGINYNEQFF
TRBJ2-3,TRBV30,-,-,TGTGCCTGGAGTTCTAGCGTCGCCGATACGCAGTATTTT,CAWSSSVADTQYF
TRBJ1-5,TRBV28,-,TRBD1,TGTGCCAGCAGTTCCCGGGACAGCCCTAGCAATCAGCCCCAGCATTTT,CASSSRDSPSNQPQHF
TRBJ1-2,TRBV29-1,once,-,TGCAGCGTAGAGGACTGTCCCGGCTACACCTTC,CSVEDCPGYTF
TRBJ2-7,TRBV28,-,TRBD2,TGTGCCAGCATGGGGGTTCTAGCGGGGAGATACGAGCAGTACTTC,CASMGVLAGRYEQYF
TRBJ2-1,TRBV18,-,-,TGTGCCAGCTCACCACCTTCGAGGGTGGCTAGCTTCCAAAGCTCCTACAATGAGCAGTTCTTC,CASSPPSRVASFQSSYNEQFF
TRBJ1-5,TRBV6-1,-,-,TGTGCCAGCACCTCAGGGTTCGGGCCCCAGCATTTT,CASTSGFGPQHF
TRBJ2-7,TRBV6-5,-,TRBD1,TGTGCCAGCAGCCTCGGACAGGGGTTGGAGGAGCAGTACTTC,CASSLGQGLEEQYF
TRBJ2-7,TRBV11-2,-,-,TGTGCCAGCAGCTTCGGGGTTCTTAGTGGTTCGACCTCCGTCTACGAGCAGTACTTC,CASSFGVLSGSTSVYEQYF
TRBJ2-1,TRBV6-4,-,-,TGTGCCAGCAGTGACTGGGGGGTCCCGTCCTACAATGAGCAGTTCTTC,CASSDWGVPSYNEQFF
TRBJ1-2,TRBV20-1,-,-,TGCAGTGCTACGGGACTCGATGGCTACACCTTC,CSATGLDGYTF
TRBJ2-7,TRBV2,-,-,TGTGCCAGCCGGGCCGGACGGGGTGGCTACGAGCAGTACTTC,CASRAGRGGYEQYF
TRBJ1-4,TRBV7-8,-,-,TGTGCCAGCGCACAGAGATCTAATGAAAAACTGTTTTTT,CASAQRSNEKLFF
TRBJ2-7,TRBV5-4,-,-,TGTGCCAGCAGCTTGTACCCTACTACAGGTATCTCCTACGAGCAGTACTTC,CASSLYPTTGISYEQYF
TRBJ2-1,TRBV28,once,-,TGTGCCAGCAGGCCGAAGGACGGGAGCTCCTACAATGAGCAGTTCTTC,CASRPKDGSSYNEQFF
TRBJ2-1,TRBV4-1,-,-,TGCGCCAGCAGCCAAGAAGAACCCGCCGGGCCAGGGAATGAGCAGTTCTTC,CASSQEEPAGPGNEQFF
TRBJ1-2,TRBV15,-,-,TGTGCCACCAGGATCATAAGCGAGGCAGCCCTTTCCTATGGCTACACCTTC,CATRIISEAALSYGYTF